One and the same sample provided the 5 T cell receptor beta chains below, sequenced in a study of blood T cell repertoires in COVID-19 (dated by TCRdb to the early 2020s). The library was built by means of the immunoSEQ multiplex PCR assay. Imported from immuneACCESS, the table was reduced by TCRdb to in-frame sequences with V and J called. These copies leave out some clones; in studies compared against another copy, an unresolved V gene accounts for under half, and the cause of the remainder is not known. The table for this sample lists some 170,000 clones; roughly 84% of them were counted only once. The ten largest clones represent 1% to 1.5% of the sample. Sequencing input: PBMCs or T cells enriched from blood (not recorded which). The receptor source for this set is a human donor with acute COVID-19. The donor label of this sample is uncertain.

V is TRBV7-2 and J is TRBJ1-2; 7 bases are shared with TRBD1. From germline, CDR1 is SGHTA and CDR2 FQGNSA. This CDR3 has 14 amino acids. The junction had 6 bases not matched to a gene; V was cut back by 0 bases and J by 8 bases. The CDR3 sequence: CASSLAQGVRGYTF. CDR3 bases: TGTGCCAGCAGCTTAGCCCAGGGGGTACGGGGCTACACCTTC. The full variable domain, its missing parts supplied by reference TRBV7-2 and TRBJ1-2, is GAGVSQSPSNKVTEKGKDVELRCDPISGHTALYWYRQSLGQGLEFLIYFQGNSAPDKSGLPSDRFSAERTGGSVSTLTIQRTQQEDSAVYLCASSLAQGVRGYTFGSGTRLTVV.

This chain connects TRBV29-1 to TRBJ1-1; possible D gene TRBD1, 6 bases. Germline lookup yields CDR1 SQVTM and CDR2 ANQGSEA. Trimming pared 4 bases from V and 4 bases from J, leaving 16 bases between. The CDR3 spans 14 residues. In DNA, the CDR3 is TGCAGCGTTGCCCCTATCGGCAGGGGCACTGAAGCTTTCTTT. Encoded protein: CSVAPIGRGTEAFF.

This chain uses TRBV2 with TRBJ2-5; 10 bases fit TRBD2. V lost 5 bases and J lost 2; bases outside the gene matches: 2. The CDR3 sequence is 14 residues long. Looked up from germline, CDR1 is SNHLY and CDR2 is FYNNEI. CDR3 DNA: TGTGCCAGCAGTTGGACTAGCGGACAAGAGACCCAGTACTTC. Its protein is CASSWTSGQETQYF.

This clone was counted once. V usage is TRBV6-5 and J usage is TRBJ2-7; 9 nucleotides agree with TRBD1. The germline CDR1 and CDR2 sequences are MNHEY and SVGAGI. The CDR3 extends over 14 amino acids. The junction had 5 bases not matched to a gene; V was cut back by 2 bases and J by 6 bases. The chain's CDR3 is CASSYRQGDFEQYF. The CDR3 DNA is TGTGCCAGCAGTTACAGACAGGGGGATTTCGAGCAGTACTTC.

This chain joins TRBV6-5 and TRBJ2-3, with D possibly TRBD2 on 6 matching bases. Trimming shortened V by 2 bases and J by 2 bases, and 11 bases separated the two germline ends. CDR1 is MNHEY, CDR2 SVGAGI, per germline. This CDR3 is built from 15 residues. The chain's CDR3 is CASSYRGGATDTQYF. CDR3 DNA: TGTGCCAGCAGTTACAGGGGAGGCGCCACAGATACGCAGTATTTT.